Many counts were recorded for the clone carrying this T cell receptor (beta chain). Antigen unknown. Different DNA sequences within this sample yield the same CDR3. Repertoires were generated with immunoSEQ multiplex PCR, while TCRdb's copy carries only in-frame clones and drops some. The data contain fewer than 200,000 clones, around 80% of them singletons. The data derive from a study of cytotoxic CD8 clonotypes in ibrutinib-treated CLL. Study-wide findings and caveats: Public clonotypes showed up rarely, and on treatment they shrank or held steady. Measured clonality at baseline was greater than in age-matched healthy donors and tracked with circulating CD8+ T-cell counts. Higher clonality was seen at ibrutinib response and a return toward baseline at progression.

TCR beta libraries used about 1.8 micrograms of DNA from cryopreserved PBMCs. This specimen was PBMCs, taken after 24 months of ibrutinib treatment. The origin of this receptor is a human donor with chronic lymphocytic leukemia.

The CDR3 sequence is CASSLGQGTDTQYF. For the CDR3, the DNA is TGTGCCAGTAGTTTGGGACAGGGGACAGATACGCAGTATTTT. The chain has TRBV19 and TRBJ2-3; the match to TRBD1 covers 10 bases. Trimming at V came to 5 bases and at J to 3 bases, leaving 2 bases not matched to a gene. The germline CDR1 and CDR2 sequences are LNHDA and SQIVND (reference sequence). The CDR3 totals 14 residues.